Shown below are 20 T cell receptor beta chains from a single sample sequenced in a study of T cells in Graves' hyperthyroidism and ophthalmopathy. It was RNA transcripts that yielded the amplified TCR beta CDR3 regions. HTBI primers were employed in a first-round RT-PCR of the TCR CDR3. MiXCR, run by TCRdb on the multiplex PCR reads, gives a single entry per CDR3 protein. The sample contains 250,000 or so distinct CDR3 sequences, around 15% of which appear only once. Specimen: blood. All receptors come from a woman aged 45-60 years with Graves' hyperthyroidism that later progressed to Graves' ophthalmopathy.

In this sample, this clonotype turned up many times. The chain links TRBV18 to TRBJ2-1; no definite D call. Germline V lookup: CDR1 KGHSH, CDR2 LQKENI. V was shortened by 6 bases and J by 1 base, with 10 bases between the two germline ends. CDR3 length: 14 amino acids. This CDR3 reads CASSEDASYNEQFF. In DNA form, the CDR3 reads TGTGCCAGCTCGGAAGACGCGTCCTACAATGAGCAGTTCTTC.

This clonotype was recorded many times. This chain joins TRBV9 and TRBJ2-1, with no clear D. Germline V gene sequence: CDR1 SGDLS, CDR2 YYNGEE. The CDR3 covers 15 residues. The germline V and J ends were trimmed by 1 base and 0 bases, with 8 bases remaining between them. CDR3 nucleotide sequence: TGTGCCAGCAGCGTATCAGGATACTCCTACAATGAGCAGTTCTTC. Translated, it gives CASSVSGYSYNEQFF.

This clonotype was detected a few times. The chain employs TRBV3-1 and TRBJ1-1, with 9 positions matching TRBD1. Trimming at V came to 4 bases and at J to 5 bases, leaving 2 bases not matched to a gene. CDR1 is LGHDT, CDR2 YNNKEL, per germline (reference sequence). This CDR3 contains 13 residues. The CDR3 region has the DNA TGTGCCAGCAGCCGGACAGGGGAAACTGAAGCTTTCTTT. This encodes CASSRTGETEAFF.

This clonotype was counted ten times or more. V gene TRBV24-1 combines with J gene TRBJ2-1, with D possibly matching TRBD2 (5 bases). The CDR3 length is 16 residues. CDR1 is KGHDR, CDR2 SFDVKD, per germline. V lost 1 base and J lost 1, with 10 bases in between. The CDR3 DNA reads TGTGCCACCAGTGATTTTGGGAGAAATTCCTACAATGAGCAGTTCTTC. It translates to CATSDFGRNSYNEQFF.

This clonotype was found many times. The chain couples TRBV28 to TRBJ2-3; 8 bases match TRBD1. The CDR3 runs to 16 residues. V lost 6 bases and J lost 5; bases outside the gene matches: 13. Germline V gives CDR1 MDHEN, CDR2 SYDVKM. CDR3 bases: TGTGCCAGCAGCCTTCGACAGGGGAGAGACATAGATACGCAGTATTTT. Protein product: CASSLRQGRDIDTQYF.

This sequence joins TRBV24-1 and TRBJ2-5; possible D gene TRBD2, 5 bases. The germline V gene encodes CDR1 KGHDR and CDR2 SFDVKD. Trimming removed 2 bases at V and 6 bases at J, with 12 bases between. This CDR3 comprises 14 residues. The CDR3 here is CATSDSGVLKTQYF. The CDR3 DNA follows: TGTGCCACCAGTGATTCCGGGGTTTTAAAGACCCAGTACTTC.

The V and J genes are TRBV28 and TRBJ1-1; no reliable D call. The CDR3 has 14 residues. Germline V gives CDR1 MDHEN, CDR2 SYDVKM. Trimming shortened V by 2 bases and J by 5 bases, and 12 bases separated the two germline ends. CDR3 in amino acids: CASSLMSEWTEAFF. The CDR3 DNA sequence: TGTGCCAGCAGTTTAATGTCAGAGTGGACTGAAGCTTTCTTT.

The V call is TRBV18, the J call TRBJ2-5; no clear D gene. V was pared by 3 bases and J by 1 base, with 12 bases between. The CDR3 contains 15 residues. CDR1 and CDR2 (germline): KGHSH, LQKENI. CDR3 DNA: TGTGCCAGCTCACCGGTTTTGGAGCTCCAAGAGACCCAGTACTTC. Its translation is CASSPVLELQETQYF.

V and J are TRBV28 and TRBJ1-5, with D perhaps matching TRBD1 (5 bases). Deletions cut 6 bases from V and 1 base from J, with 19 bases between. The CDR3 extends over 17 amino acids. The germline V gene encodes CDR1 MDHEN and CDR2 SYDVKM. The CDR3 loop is CASRDLGGAQSNQPQHF. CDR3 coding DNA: TGTGCCAGCAGAGACCTTGGTGGGGCGCAGAGCAATCAGCCCCAGCATTTT.

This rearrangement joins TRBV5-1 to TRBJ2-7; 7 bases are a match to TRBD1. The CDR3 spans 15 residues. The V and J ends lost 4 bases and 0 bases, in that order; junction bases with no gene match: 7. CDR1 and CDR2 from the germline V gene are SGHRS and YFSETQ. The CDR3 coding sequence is TGCGCCAGCAGCGAACGGACAGGCCCCTCCTACGAGCAGTACTTC. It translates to CASSERTGPSYEQYF.

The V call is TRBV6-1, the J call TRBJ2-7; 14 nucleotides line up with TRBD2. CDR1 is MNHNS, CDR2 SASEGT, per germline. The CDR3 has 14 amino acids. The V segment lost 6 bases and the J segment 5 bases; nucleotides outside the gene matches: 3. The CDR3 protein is CASSWTSGRNEQYF. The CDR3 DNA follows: TGTGCCAGCAGCTGGACTAGCGGGAGGAACGAGCAGTACTTC.

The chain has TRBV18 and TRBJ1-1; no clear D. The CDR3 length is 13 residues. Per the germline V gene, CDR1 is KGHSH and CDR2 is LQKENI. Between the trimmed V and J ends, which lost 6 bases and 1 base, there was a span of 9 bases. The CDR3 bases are TGTGCCAGCTCGCCCTCGCCGAACACTGAAGCTTTCTTT. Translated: CASSPSPNTEAFF.

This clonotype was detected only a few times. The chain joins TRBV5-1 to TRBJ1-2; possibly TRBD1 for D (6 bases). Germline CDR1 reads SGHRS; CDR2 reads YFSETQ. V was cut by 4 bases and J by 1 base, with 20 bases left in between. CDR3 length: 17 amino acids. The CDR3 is CASSSPGTKRFNYGYTF. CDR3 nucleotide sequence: TGCGCCAGCAGCAGTCCCGGGACAAAACGTTTTAACTATGGCTACACCTTC.

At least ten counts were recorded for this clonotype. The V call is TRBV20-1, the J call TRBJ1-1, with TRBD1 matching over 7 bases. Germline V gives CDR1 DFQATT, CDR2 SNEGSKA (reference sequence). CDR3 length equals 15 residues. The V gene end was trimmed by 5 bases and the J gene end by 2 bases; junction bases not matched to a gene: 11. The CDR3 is CSALITGTVNTEAFF. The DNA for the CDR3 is TGCAGTGCTTTGATTACCGGGACAGTTAACACTGAAGCTTTCTTT.

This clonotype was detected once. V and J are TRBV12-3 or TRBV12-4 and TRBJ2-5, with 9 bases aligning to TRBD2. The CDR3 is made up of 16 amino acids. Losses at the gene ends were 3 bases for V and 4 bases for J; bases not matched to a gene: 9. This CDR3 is CASSLVPREGRETQYF. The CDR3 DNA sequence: TGTGCCAGCAGTTTGGTCCCGCGGGAGGGCCGAGAGACCCAGTACTTC.

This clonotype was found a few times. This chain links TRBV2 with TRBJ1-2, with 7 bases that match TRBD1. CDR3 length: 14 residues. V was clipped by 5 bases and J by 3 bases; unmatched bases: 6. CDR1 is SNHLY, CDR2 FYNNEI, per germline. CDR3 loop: CASSPGGTDYGYTF. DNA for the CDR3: TGTGCCAGCAGTCCAGGGGGAACTGACTATGGCTACACCTTC.

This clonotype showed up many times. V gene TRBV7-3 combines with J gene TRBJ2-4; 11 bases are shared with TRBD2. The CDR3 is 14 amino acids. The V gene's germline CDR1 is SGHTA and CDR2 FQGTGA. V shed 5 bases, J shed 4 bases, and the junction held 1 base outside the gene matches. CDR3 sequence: CASSPSGGKNIQYF. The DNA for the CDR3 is TGTGCCAGCAGCCCTAGCGGGGGGAAAAACATTCAGTACTTC.

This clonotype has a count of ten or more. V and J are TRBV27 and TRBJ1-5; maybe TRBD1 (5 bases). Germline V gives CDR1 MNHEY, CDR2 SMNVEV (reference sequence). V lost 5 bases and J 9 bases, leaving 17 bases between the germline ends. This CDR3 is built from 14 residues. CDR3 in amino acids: CASSPLQGQRPQHF. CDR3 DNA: TGTGCCAGCAGTCCTTTGCAGGGTCAACGGCCCCAGCATTTT.

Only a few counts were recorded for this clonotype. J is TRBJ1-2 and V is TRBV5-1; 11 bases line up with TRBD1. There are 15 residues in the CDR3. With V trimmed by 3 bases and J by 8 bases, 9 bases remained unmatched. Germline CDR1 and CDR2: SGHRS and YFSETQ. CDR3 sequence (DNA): TGCGCCAGCAGCTCTCCGGACAGGGGGCGAGAAGGCTACACCTTC. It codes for CASSSPDRGREGYTF. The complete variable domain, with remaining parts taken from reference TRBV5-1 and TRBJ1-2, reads KAGVTQTPRYLIKTRGQQVTLSCSPISGHRSVSWYQQTPGQGLQFLFEYFSETQRNKGNFPGRFSGRQFSNSRSEMNVSTLELGDSALYLCASSSPDRGREGYTFGSGTRLTVV.

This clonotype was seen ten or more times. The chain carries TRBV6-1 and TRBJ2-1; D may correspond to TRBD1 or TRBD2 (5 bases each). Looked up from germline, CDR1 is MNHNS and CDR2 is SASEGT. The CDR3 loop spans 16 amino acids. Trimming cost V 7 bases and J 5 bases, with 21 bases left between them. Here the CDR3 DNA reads TGTGCCAGCACCCGAATCTACCGGGGCCCCAACAATGAGCAGTTCTTC. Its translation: CASTRIYRGPNNEQFF.